What follows are 3 T cell receptor beta chains derived from one specimen sequenced in a study of T cells after yellow fever vaccination. TCRdb re-called the 5' RACE reads with MiXCR, one entry per CDR3 protein. The sample lists about 300,000 distinct CDR3 sequences; roughly 8.7% were seen once. The source was CD4+ T cells sorted from PBMCs, collected 5 days after the yellow fever booster vaccination. The source of these receptors is a man between 18 and 35 years old who received the YFV17D yellow fever vaccine.

The V gene is TRBV12-3 or TRBV12-4, the J gene TRBJ1-5, with D perhaps TRBD1 (5 bases). The CDR3 is 13 amino acids. Trimming took off 5 bases at V and 6 bases at J, with 11 bases between the two ends. The CDR3 here is CASSQQGAQPQHF. CDR3 in DNA: TGTGCCAGCAGTCAGCAGGGAGCTCAGCCCCAGCATTTT.

The V call is TRBV15, the J call TRBJ2-7; D is perhaps TRBD2 (6 bases). This CDR3 has 14 amino acids. The ends were cut back, 3 bases at V and 5 bases at J, with 14 bases in the middle. Germline V CDR1 and CDR2: LNHNV, YYDKDF (reference sequence). The CDR3 loop is CATSRRRGGDEQYV. The CDR3 DNA is TGTGCCACCAGCAGGAGGAGGGGCGGCGACGAGCAGTACGTC.

V usage is TRBV7-2 and J usage is TRBJ1-4; D remains ambiguous. CDR3 length equals 14 residues. Germline V lookup: CDR1 SGHTA, CDR2 FQGNSA. Trimming removed 2 bases at V and 8 bases at J, with 12 bases between. The CDR3, as DNA: TGTGCCAGCAGCTTACGGGAATACAGCGAAAAACTGTTTTTT. Residues: CASSLREYSEKLFF.